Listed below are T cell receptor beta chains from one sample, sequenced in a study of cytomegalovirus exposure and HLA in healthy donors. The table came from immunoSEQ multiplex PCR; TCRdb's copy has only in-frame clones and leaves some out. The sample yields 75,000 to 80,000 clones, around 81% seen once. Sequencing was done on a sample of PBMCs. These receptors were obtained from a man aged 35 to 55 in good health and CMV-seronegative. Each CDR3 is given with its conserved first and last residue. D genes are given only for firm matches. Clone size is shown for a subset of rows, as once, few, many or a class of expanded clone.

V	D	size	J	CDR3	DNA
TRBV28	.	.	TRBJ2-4	CASSLTGKNIQYF	TGTGCCAGCAGTTTAACAGGAAAAAACATTCAGTACTTC
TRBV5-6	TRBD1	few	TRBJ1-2	CASSLVQGGPGYGYTF	TGTGCCAGCAGCTTGGTACAGGGGGGGCCGGGCTATGGCTACACCTTC
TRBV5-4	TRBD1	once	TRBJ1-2	CASSLGPGQARGGGYTF	TGTGCCAGCAGCTTGGGTCCGGGACAGGCCCGGGGAGGGGGCTACACCTTC
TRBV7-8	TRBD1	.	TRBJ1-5	CASSHRDSSNQPQHF	TGTGCCAGCAGCCACCGGGACAGTAGCAATCAGCCCCAGCATTTT
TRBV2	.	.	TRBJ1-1	CASSGSTVMNTEAFF	TGTGCCAGCAGTGGGTCGACAGTTATGAACACTGAAGCTTTCTTT
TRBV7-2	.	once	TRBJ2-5	CASSRPGQETQYF	TGTGCCAGCAGCCGACCGGGGCAAGAGACCCAGTACTTC
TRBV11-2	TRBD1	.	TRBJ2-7	CASSVLTGTGPHEQYF	TGTGCCAGCAGCGTATTAACCGGGACAGGGCCCCACGAGCAGTACTTC
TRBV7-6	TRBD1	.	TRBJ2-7	CASSFGALGTGKSYEQYF	TGTGCCAGCAGCTTCGGGGCACTAGGGACAGGCAAGTCCTACGAGCAGTACTTC
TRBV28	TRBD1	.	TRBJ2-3	CASSPRTGVTDTQYF	TGTGCCAGCAGTCCAAGGACAGGGGTAACAGATACGCAGTATTTT
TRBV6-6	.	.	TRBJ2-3	CASSYSVRGDTQYF	TGTGCCAGCAGTTACTCCGTTCGAGGGGATACGCAGTATTTT
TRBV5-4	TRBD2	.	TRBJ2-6	CASKQREAGANVLTF	TGTGCCAGCAAGCAGCGGGAGGCTGGGGCCAACGTCCTGACTTTC
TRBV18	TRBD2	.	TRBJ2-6	CASSPNGLAGGGSGANVLTF	TGTGCCAGCTCACCGAATGGACTAGCGGGGGGGGGCTCTGGGGCCAACGTCCTGACTTTC
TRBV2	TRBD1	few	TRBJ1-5	CASSADREYQPQHF	TGTGCCAGCAGTGCCGACAGGGAATATCAGCCCCAGCATTTT
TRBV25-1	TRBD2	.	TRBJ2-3	CASKREGLTDTQYF	TGTGCCAGCAAGCGGGAGGGCCTGACAGATACGCAGTATTTT
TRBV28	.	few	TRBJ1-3	CASSLRSGNTIYF	TGTGCCAGCAGTTTGAGATCGGGAAACACCATATATTTT
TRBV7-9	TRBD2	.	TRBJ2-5	CASSPGTSGGGIETQYF	TGTGCCAGCAGCCCTGGGACTAGCGGGGGAGGAATAGAGACCCAGTACTTC
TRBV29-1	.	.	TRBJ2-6	CSVEHSEGTGANVLTF	TGCAGCGTTGAACATTCTGAGGGAACGGGGGCCAACGTCCTGACTTTC
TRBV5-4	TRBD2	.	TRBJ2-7	CASSTLAGAGGEQYF	TGTGCCAGCAGCACCTTAGCGGGAGCGGGTGGCGAGCAGTACTTC
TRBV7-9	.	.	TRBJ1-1	CASLVTGNTEAFF	TGTGCCAGCCTGGTTACTGGGAACACTGAAGCTTTCTTT
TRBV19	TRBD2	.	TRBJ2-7	CASNGRVGEQYF	TGTGCCAGTAACGGGAGGGTTGGCGAGCAGTACTTC
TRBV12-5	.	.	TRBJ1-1	CASGLEENTEAFF	TGTGCTAGTGGCCTCGAGGAGAACACTGAAGCTTTCTTT
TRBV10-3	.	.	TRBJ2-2	CAISEFGNTGELLF	TGTGCCATCAGTGAATTCGGGAACACCGGGGAGCTGCTTTTT
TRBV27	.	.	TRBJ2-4	CASSLSQGNSQYF	TGTGCCAGCAGTTTAAGCCAAGGAAACAGTCAGTACTTC
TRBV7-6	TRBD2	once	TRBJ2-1	CASSLRGAGNYNEQFF	TGTGCCAGCAGCTTGCGGGGGGCAGGGAATTACAATGAGCAGTTCTTC
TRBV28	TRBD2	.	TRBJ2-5	CASSGTSGRLETQYF	TGTGCCAGCAGTGGGACTAGCGGGAGGCTGGAAACCCAGTACTTC
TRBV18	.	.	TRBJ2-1	CASSPGIHDNEQFF	TGTGCCAGCTCACCCGGGATTCACGACAATGAGCAGTTCTTC
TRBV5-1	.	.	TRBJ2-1	CASRPGESEQFF	TGCGCCAGCAGGCCAGGCGAGAGTGAGCAGTTCTTC
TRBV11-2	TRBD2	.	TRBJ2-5	CASSSAAGVEETQYF	TGTGCCAGCAGCTCGGCAGCGGGGGTTGAAGAGACCCAGTACTTC
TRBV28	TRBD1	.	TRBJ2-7	CASRTGGSVYEQYF	TGTGCCAGCAGGACAGGGGGCAGCGTATACGAGCAGTACTTC
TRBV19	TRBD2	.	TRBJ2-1	CASSTLVSGKRYNEQFF	TGTGCCAGTAGTACGCTTGTTAGCGGGAAAAGATACAATGAGCAGTTCTTC
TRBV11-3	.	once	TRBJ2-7	CASSLVGGGEQYF	TGTGCCAGCAGCTTAGTTGGGGGCGGCGAGCAGTACTTC
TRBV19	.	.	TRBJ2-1	CASSIGLYGNEQFF	TGTGCCAGTAGTATTGGACTCTACGGCAATGAGCAGTTCTTC
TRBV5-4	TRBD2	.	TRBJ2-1	CASRDTREGRGNEQFF	TGTGCCAGCAGGGACACGCGGGAGGGCCGTGGGAATGAGCAGTTCTTC